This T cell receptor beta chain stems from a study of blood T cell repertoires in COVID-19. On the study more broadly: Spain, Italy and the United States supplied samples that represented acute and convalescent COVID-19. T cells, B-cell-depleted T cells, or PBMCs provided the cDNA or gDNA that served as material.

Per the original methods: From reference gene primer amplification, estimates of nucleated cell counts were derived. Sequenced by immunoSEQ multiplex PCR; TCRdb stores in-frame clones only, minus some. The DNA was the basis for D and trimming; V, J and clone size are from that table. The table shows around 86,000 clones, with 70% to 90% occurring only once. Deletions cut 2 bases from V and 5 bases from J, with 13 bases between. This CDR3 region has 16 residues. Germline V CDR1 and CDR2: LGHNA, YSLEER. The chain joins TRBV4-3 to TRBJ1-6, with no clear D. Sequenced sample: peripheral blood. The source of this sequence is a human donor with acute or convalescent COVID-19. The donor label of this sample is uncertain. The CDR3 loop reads CASSQRPGGDNSPLHF. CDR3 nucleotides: TGCGCCAGCAGCCAAAGACCCGGCGGGGATAATTCACCCCTCCACTTT.